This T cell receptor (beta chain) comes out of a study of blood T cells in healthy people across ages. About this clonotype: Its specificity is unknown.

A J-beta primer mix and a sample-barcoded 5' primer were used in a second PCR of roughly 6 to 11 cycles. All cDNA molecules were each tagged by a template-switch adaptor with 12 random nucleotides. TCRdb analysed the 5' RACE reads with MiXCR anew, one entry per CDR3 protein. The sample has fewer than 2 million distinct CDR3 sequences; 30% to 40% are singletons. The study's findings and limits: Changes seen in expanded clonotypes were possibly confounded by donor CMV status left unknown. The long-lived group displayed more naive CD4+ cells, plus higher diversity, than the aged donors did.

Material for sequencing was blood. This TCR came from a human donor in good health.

The DNA of the CDR3 is TGTGCCACCCCTGAGGACACTGAAGCTTTCTTT. It specifies CATPEDTEAFF. V usage is TRBV7-2 and J usage is TRBJ1-1; D is ambiguous. Germline values: CDR1 SGHTA, CDR2 FQGNSA. V was trimmed by 10 bases and J by 3 bases, leaving 9 bases between them. The CDR3 has 11 residues.